The clone carrying this TCR beta chain showed up just a few times. One end of the junction varies from germline; a read error may be responsible. The data are from a study of cytomegalovirus exposure and HLA in healthy donors. Each donor was nominally healthy when sampled (though unrecorded immune exposures were likely). This CDR3 comprises 14 residues. Germline CDR1 and CDR2: SGHRS and YFSETQ. The PCR had 60 Vbeta and 13 Jbeta primers. Only in-frame clones appear in the TCRdb table, and some are missing; sequencing was by immunoSEQ multiplex PCR. The data contain about 82,000 clones, 10% of them seen just once; the ten biggest clones take up approximately 25%.

This clonotype was obtained from a man between 60 and 70 years old in good health and CMV-seropositive. Sequencing input: PBMCs. The chain combines TRBV5-1 with TRBJ2-7, with 7 bases identical to TRBD1. This chain's CDR3 is CASRLERGRYEQYF. The CDR3 DNA reads as TGCGCCAGCAGATTGGAAAGGGGGCGGTACGAGCAGTACTTC.